The T cell receptor beta chain described here comes from a study of blood T cell repertoires in COVID-19. Overall study context: Samples representing acute and convalescent COVID-19 were sourced from the United States, Italy and Spain. T cells, B-cell-depleted T cells, or PBMCs supplied cDNA or gDNA.

The length of the CDR3 is 15 residues. CDR1 is SGHNT, CDR2 YENEEA, per germline. Trimming took 5 bases from V and 3 from J; bases not matched to a gene: 6. This clone was picked up one time. Original analysis: Amplification of reference gene primers provided the estimated nucleated cell counts. Using immunoSEQ multiplex PCR, the repertoire was profiled, and TCRdb retains in-frame clones only, with some absent. Clonal size and the V and J genes are those of that table, whereas D and trimming came from the DNA. The table shows approximately 240,000 clones, with around four fifths occurring only once. The gene calls are TRBV11-3 and TRBJ2-2; TRBD1 matches at 7 bases. Sequencing was carried out using peripheral blood. The clonotype originates from a middle-aged woman with active or convalescent COVID-19. The CDR3 bases are TGTGCCAGCAGCCAGCGACAGGGATACACCGGGGAGCTGTTTTTT. Amino acid sequence: CASSQRQGYTGELFF.